Reported below is one TCR beta chain. Using immunoSEQ multiplex PCR, the repertoire was profiled, and TCRdb retains in-frame clones only, with some absent. The sample yields roughly 73,000 clones, just over 90% seen once. The sample comes from a study of T cell changes during pregnancy in multiple sclerosis. This CDR3 has 11 residues. V shed 7 bases and J shed 6 bases, with 9 bases lying between them. Looked up from germline, CDR1 is MNHEY and CDR2 is SMNVEV (reference sequence). The source material was peripheral blood, sampled in the second trimester of pregnancy. This chain uses TRBV27 with TRBJ1-1, with D possibly matching TRBD1 (5 bases). The source is a female donor in good health, enrolled as a control in a pregnancy study. CDR3 sequence (DNA): TGTGCCAGCAAGGGGTGGGCTGAAGCTTTCTTT. Amino acid sequence: CASKGWAEAFF.